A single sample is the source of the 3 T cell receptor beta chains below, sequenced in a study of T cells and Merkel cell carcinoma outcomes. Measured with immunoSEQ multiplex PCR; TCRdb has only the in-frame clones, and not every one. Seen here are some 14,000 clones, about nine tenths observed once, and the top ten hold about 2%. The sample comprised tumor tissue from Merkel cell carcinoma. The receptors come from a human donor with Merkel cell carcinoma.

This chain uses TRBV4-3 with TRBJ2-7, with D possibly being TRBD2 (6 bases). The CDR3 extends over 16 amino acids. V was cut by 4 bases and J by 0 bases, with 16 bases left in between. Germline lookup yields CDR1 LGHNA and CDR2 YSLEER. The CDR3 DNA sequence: TGCGCCAGCAGCCTCCGAAGCGGGCGGAACTCCTACGAGCAGTACTTC. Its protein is CASSLRSGRNSYEQYF.

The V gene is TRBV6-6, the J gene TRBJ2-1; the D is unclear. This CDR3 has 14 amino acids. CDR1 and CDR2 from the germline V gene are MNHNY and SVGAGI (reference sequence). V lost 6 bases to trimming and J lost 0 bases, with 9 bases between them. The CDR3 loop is CASSPGSSYNEQFF. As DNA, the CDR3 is TGTGCCAGCAGCCCGGGTAGCTCCTACAATGAGCAGTTCTTC.

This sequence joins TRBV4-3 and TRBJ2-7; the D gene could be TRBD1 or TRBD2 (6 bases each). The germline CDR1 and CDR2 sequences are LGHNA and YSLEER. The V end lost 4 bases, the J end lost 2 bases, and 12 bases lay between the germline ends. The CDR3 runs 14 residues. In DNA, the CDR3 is TGCGCCAGCAGCCGGGGGGCGGGTACCTACGAGCAGTACTTC. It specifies CASSRGAGTYEQYF.